The subject of this entry is one T cell receptor beta chain. TCRdb used MiXCR to reprocess the PCR reads, holding one entry per CDR3 protein. The repertoire holds over 8,000 distinct CDR3 sequences, with roughly 64% as singletons. Germline assignment: CDR1 SGHTA and CDR2 FQGTGA. This CDR3 region has 15 residues. Germline trimming cut 2 bases from V and 2 bases from J; bases unmatched to any gene: 4. This sample was included in a study of tumor-infiltrating lymphocytes in oesophageal squamous cell carcinoma. This TCR derives from a female donor with esophageal squamous cell carcinoma. V is TRBV7-3 and J is TRBJ2-3; 7 nucleotides align to TRBD2. The sequencing input was esophageal tumor tissue. CDR3 nucleotide sequence: TGTGCCAGCAGCTTACTAGCGGTCCCCACAGATACGCAGTATTTT. Protein product: CASSLLAVPTDTQYF.